There are many counts of the clone carrying this TCR beta chain. The target antigen is unknown. CDR3 length: 16 amino acids. V was shortened by 3 bases and J by 1 base, with 15 bases between the two germline ends. Germline V gene lookup returns CDR1 MGHRA and CDR2 YSYEKL. This sample is drawn from a study of early T cells in non-severe SARS-CoV-2 infection. At the level of the study: Bulk RNA from unsorted whole blood was sequenced; chains were unpaired. Broader study findings: Private and CD4 specificities were missed by VDJdb matching, which favored anti-spike CD8 responses.

Unique molecular identifiers tagged individual cDNA molecules. Using its own MiXCR run on the 5' RACE reads, TCRdb lists one record per CDR3 protein. The repertoire holds more than 45,000 distinct CDR3 sequences, with under 15% as singletons. The rearrangement links TRBV4-1 to TRBJ1-1; tentatively, D is TRBD1 (5 bases). The receptor's source is an adult who was a healthcare worker with PCR-confirmed SARS-CoV-2 infection or an uninfected control (not recorded which). The specimen sequenced was whole blood. The CDR3 sequence is CASSHRSGPPNTEAFF. CDR3 nucleotides: TGCGCCAGCAGCCATAGGTCGGGACCGCCGAACACTGAAGCTTTCTTT.